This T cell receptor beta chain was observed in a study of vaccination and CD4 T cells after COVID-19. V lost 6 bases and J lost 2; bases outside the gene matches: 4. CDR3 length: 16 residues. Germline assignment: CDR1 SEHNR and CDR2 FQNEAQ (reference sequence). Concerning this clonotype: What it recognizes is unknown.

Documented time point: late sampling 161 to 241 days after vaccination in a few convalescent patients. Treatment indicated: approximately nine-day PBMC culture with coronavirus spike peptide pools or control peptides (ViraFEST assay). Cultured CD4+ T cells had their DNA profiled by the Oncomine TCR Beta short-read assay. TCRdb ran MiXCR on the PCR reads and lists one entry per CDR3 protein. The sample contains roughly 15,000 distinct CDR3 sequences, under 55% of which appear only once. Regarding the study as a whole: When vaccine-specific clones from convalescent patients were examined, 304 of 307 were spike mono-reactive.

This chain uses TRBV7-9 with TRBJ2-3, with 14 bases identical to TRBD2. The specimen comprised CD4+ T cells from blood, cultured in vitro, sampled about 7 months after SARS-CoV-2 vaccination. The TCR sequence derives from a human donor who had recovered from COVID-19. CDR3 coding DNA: TGTGCCAGCAGTAGACTAGCGGGAGGGTACACAGATACGCAGTATTTT. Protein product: CASSRLAGGYTDTQYF.